This record looks at one T cell receptor (beta chain) sequence and its context. As yet, its antigen is unknown. Focal radiation with ipilimumab CTLA-4 blockade was given to patients with chemo-refractory metastatic non-small-cell lung cancer. These data are taken from a study of radiotherapy plus CTLA-4 blockade in lung cancer. Overall study context: Disease control was seen in around 31% of patients, objective responses in 15% to 20%.

Study results and limitations: Response, reportedly, was best predicted by interferon-beta along with early blood T cell clone dynamics.

Clones were sequenced by immunoSEQ multiplex PCR, and TCRdb holds only the in-frame ones, with some missing. The table has over 75,000 clones, 83% seen once. The germline gives CDR1 SGDLS, CDR2 YYNGEE. The V segment lost 0 bases and the J segment 9 bases; nucleotides outside the gene matches: 3. The CDR3 loop spans 13 amino acids. The sequence was obtained from a human donor with non-small cell lung cancer who had stable disease on radiotherapy plus ipilimumab. Sample: peripheral blood, taken from a patient treated with radiotherapy plus ipilimumab. The chain couples TRBV9 to TRBJ2-1, with 7 bases matching TRBD2. CDR3 in amino acids: CASSVAGGLEQFF. The CDR3, as DNA: TGTGCCAGCAGCGTAGCGGGAGGTCTTGAGCAGTTCTTC.